These 18 T cell receptor beta chains share one sample of origin, sequenced in a study of blood T cell repertoires in COVID-19. Sequencing was performed with immunoSEQ multiplex PCR; in TCRdb, only in-frame clones are kept and a portion is missing. The sample has more than 400,000 clones, around 91% seen once. The sample was PBMCs or T cells enriched from blood (not recorded which). The receptors were sampled from a man between 18 and 35 years old who had recovered from COVID-19.

This clone was seen a single time. This chain uses TRBV4-1 with TRBJ1-1; D call uncertain. Trimming took off 4 bases at V and 3 bases at J, with 15 bases between the two ends. The CDR3 has 15 amino acids. CDR1 and CDR2 from the germline V gene are MGHRA and YSYEKL. The CDR3 here is CASSRSLNWDTEAFF. The CDR3 DNA reads TGCGCCAGCAGCCGGAGTCTGAACTGGGACACTGAAGCTTTCTTT.

This rearrangement joins TRBV19 to TRBJ2-7; 9 bases match TRBD1. This CDR3 region has 15 residues. Germline CDR1 reads LNHDA; CDR2 reads SQIVND (reference sequence). Trimming cost V 3 bases and J 1 base; bases outside gene matches: 4. The CDR3 is CASSMDRGLSYEQYF. For the CDR3, the DNA is TGTGCCAGTAGTATGGACAGGGGTTTATCCTACGAGCAGTACTTC.

This clone has just one count. V and J are TRBV3-1 (or the pseudogene TRBV3-2) and TRBJ2-1; TRBD2 matches 7 bases. Germline assignment: CDR1 LGHDT and CDR2 YNNKEL (reference sequence). This CDR3 region has 11 residues. J lost 10 bases, V lost 6 bases, and 3 bases had no gene match. In DNA, the CDR3 is TGTGCCAGCAGGGGAGCGGGGGAGCAGTTCTTC. Protein sequence: CASRGAGEQFF.

The CDR3 bases are TGCGCCAGCAGCTTGAGGTTAGCGGAATCCACAGATACGCAGTATTTT. Translation: CASSLRLAESTDTQYF. The genes are TRBV5-1 and TRBJ2-3; the D gene is possibly TRBD2 (6 bases). The germline gives CDR1 SGHRS, CDR2 YFSETQ. The ends were cut back, 1 base at V and 2 bases at J, with 14 bases in the middle. This CDR3 spans 16 amino acids. Full variable domain (missing parts from reference TRBV5-1 and TRBJ2-3): KAGVTQTPRYLIKTRGQQVTLSCSPISGHRSVSWYQQTPGQGLQFLFEYFSETQRNKGNFPGRFSGRQFSNSRSEMNVSTLELGDSALYLCASSLRLAESTDTQYFGPGTRLTVL.

This chain uses TRBV18 with TRBJ2-1; D gene ambiguous. The CDR3 covers 15 residues. The germline CDR1 and CDR2 sequences are KGHSH and LQKENI. The V end lost 0 bases, the J end lost 3 bases, and 9 bases lay between the germline ends. CDR3 DNA sequence: TGTGCCAGCTCACCACCGTACAATTACTACAATGAGCAGTTCTTC. This gives the protein CASSPPYNYYNEQFF.

V is TRBV19 and J is TRBJ1-5; D is uncertain. This CDR3 is built from 13 residues. Trimming stripped 7 bases from V and 0 bases from J, with 7 bases between. Germline CDR1 and CDR2: LNHDA and SQIVND (reference sequence). CDR3 in DNA: TGTGCCAGTACCCCCTCTAGCAATCAGCCCCAGCATTTT. Encoded protein: CASTPSSNQPQHF.

CDR3 DNA sequence: TGTGCCAGCTCACCAGGGACAGGGGCAATGACCATTCAGTACTTC. Amino acids: CASSPGTGAMTIQYF. The chain has TRBV18 and TRBJ2-4; 10 bases are a match to TRBD1. The length of the CDR3 is 15 residues. With V trimmed by 2 bases and J by 9 bases, 7 bases remained unmatched. Germline CDR1 is KGHSH and CDR2 is LQKENI.

V is TRBV9 and J is TRBJ2-1; tentative D call: TRBD1 (5 bases). This CDR3 region has 13 residues. Trimming removed 6 bases from V and 6 bases from J, with 13 bases in between. The germline V gene encodes CDR1 SGDLS and CDR2 YYNGEE. The CDR3 loop reads CASNQGYSNEQFF. DNA of the CDR3: TGTGCCAGCAACCAGGGTTATAGCAATGAGCAGTTCTTC.

The rearrangement uses TRBV5-1 and TRBJ1-1; the match to TRBD1 covers 9 bases. Germline loops: CDR1 SGHRS, CDR2 YFSETQ. V lost 2 bases to trimming and J lost 5 bases; unmatched junction nucleotides: 4. The CDR3 is 14 residues long. CDR3 coding DNA: TGCGCCAGCAGCTTTGAAGGACAGGGGACTGAAGCTTTCTTT. It specifies CASSFEGQGTEAFF.

The CDR3 sequence: CASTQTGETEAFF. CDR3 DNA: TGTGCCAGTACTCAGACAGGGGAAACTGAAGCTTTCTTT. This rearrangement joins TRBV19 to TRBJ1-1; TRBD1 agrees at 8 bases. The CDR3 loop spans 13 amino acids. Germline V lookup: CDR1 LNHDA, CDR2 SQIVND (reference sequence). Trimming removed 7 bases from V and 5 bases from J; junction bases left unmatched: 6. The entire variable domain, with the rest obtained from reference TRBV19 and TRBJ1-1, is as follows: DGGITQSPKYLFRKEGQNVTLSCEQNLNHDAMYWYRQDPGQGLRLIYYSQIVNDFQKGDIAEGYSVSREKKESFPLTVTSAQKNPTAFYLCASTQTGETEAFFGQGTRLTVV.

In its sample, this clone was seen a few times. The chain links TRBV7-9 to TRBJ1-1; D might be TRBD1 (6 bases). This CDR3 contains 14 residues. V lost 1 base and J 5 bases, leaving 11 bases between the germline ends. Germline values: CDR1 SEHNR, CDR2 FQNEAQ (reference sequence). CDR3 in amino acids: CASSLVSQGTEAFF. As DNA, the CDR3 is TGTGCCAGCAGCTTAGTCTCCCAGGGGACTGAAGCTTTCTTT. The full variable domain, with the rest looked up from reference TRBV7-9 and TRBJ1-1, is DTGVSQNPRHKITKRGQNVTFRCDPISEHNRLYWYRQTLGQGPEFLTYFQNEAQLEKSRLLSDRFSAERPKGSFSTLEIQRTEQGDSAMYLCASSLVSQGTEAFFGQGTRLTVV.

V and J are TRBV9 and TRBJ1-2; tentatively, D is TRBD1 (5 bases). Trimming took 7 bases from V and 7 from J, leaving 17 bases between them. The CDR3 loop spans 13 amino acids. Germline CDR1 is SGDLS and CDR2 is YYNGEE. Here the CDR3 reads CASSQGLGGGYTF. CDR3 bases: TGTGCCAGCTCCCAGGGACTCGGCGGTGGCTACACCTTC.

The chain joins TRBV5-1 to TRBJ2-1; D possibly corresponds to TRBD2 (5 bases). The ends were cut back, 7 bases at V and 1 base at J, with 15 bases in the middle. CDR3 length: 15 amino acids. The germline V gene has CDR1 SGHRS and CDR2 YFSETQ. CDR3 protein: CASADSGISYNEQFF. CDR3 bases: TGCGCCAGCGCCGACTCGGGGATATCCTACAATGAGCAGTTCTTC. Filled out from reference TRBV5-1 and TRBJ2-1, the complete variable domain reads KAGVTQTPRYLIKTRGQQVTLSCSPISGHRSVSWYQQTPGQGLQFLFEYFSETQRNKGNFPGRFSGRQFSNSRSEMNVSTLELGDSALYLCASADSGISYNEQFFGPGTRLTVL.

This clone was seen a single time. V usage is TRBV24-1 and J usage is TRBJ2-1; 11 bases match TRBD2. Germline-derived CDR1 and CDR2 are KGHDR and SFDVKD. CDR3 length equals 19 residues. J gave up 3 bases and V 3 bases, and 12 bases lay outside the gene matches. The CDR3 region is CATSDPRPSGRLGYNEQFF. The CDR3 nucleotides are TGTGCCACCAGTGATCCCAGGCCTAGCGGGAGGTTGGGCTACAATGAGCAGTTCTTC.

This chain links TRBV11-3 with TRBJ1-2; TRBD1 matches at 7 bases. V was clipped by 4 bases and J by 5 bases; unmatched bases: 13. Germline V gene lookup returns CDR1 SGHNT and CDR2 YENEEA. This CDR3 spans 16 amino acids. CDR3 loop: CASSYGDMTGLYGYTF. The CDR3, as DNA: TGTGCCAGCAGCTACGGCGATATGACAGGGCTTTATGGCTACACCTTC.

The chain links TRBV28 to TRBJ1-2; D is perhaps TRBD1 (6 bases). Germline assignment: CDR1 MDHEN and CDR2 SYDVKM. Trimming cost V 6 bases and J 4 bases, with 18 bases left between them. The CDR3 contains 15 residues. The CDR3 sequence is CASSRTDTLFYGYTF. The CDR3 bases are TGTGCCAGCAGCCGGACAGACACCCTATTCTATGGCTACACCTTC.

This CDR3 is CASSPGTGGVETQYF. CDR3 DNA: TGTGCCAGCAGCCCCGGGACAGGGGGCGTCGAGACCCAGTACTTC. V is TRBV11-3 and J is TRBJ2-5; 12 bases are a match to TRBD1. Germline V lookup: CDR1 SGHNT, CDR2 YENEEA. V shed 5 bases and J 5 bases; nucleotides not matched to a gene: 6. The CDR3 is made up of 15 amino acids.

The chain is built from TRBV7-6 and TRBJ1-3, with no clear D. The length of the CDR3 is 15 residues. V was pared by 5 bases and J by 1 base, with 12 bases between. Germline V CDR1 and CDR2: SGHVS, FNYEAQ. In DNA, the CDR3 is TGTGCCAGCAGCCCCGGGCGGGGATCTGGAAACACCATATATTTT. Translated: CASSPGRGSGNTIYF. The full variable domain, its missing parts supplied by reference TRBV7-6 and TRBJ1-3, is GAGVSQSPRYKVTKRGQDVALRCDPISGHVSLYWYRQALGQGPEFLTYFNYEAQQDKSGLPNDRFSAERPEGSISTLTIQRTEQRDSAMYRCASSPGRGSGNTIYFGEGSWLTVV.